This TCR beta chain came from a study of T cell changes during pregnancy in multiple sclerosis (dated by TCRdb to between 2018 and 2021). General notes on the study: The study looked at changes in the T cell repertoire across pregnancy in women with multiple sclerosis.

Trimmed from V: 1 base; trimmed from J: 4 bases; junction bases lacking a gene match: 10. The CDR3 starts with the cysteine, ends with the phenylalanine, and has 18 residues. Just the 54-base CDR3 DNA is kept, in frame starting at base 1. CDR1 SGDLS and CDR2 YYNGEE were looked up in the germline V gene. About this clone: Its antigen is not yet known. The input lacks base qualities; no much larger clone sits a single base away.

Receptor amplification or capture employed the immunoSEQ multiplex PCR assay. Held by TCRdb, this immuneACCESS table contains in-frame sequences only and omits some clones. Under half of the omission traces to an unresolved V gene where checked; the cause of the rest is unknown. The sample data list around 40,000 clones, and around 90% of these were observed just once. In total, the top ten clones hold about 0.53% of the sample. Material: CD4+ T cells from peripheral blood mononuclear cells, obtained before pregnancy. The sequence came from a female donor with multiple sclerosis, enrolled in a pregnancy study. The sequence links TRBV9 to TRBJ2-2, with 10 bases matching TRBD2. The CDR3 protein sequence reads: CASSVRPAGGHSTGELFF. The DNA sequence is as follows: TGTGCCAGCAGCGTAAGACCAGCGGGGGGGCATAGCACCGGGGAGCTGTTTTTT. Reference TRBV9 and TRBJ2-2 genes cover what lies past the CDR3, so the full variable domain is DSGVTQTPKHLITATGQRVTLRCSPRSGDLSVYWYQQSLDQGLQFLIQYYNGEERAKGNILERFSAQQFPDLHSELNLSSLELGDSALYFCASSVRPAGGHSTGELFFGEGSRLTVL.